This TCR beta chain was identified during a study of cytomegalovirus exposure and HLA in healthy donors. Overall study: Researchers previously reported finding roughly 120 million unique TCR beta sequences from roughly 170 million T cells. Drawn from HLA-typed donors, approximately 85 million unique TCRs were held in an early data release. Findings of the study overall: A later analysis found most CMV-associated TCR beta chains apparently HLA-restricted.

Vbeta (60) and Jbeta (13) primers were used in the PCR. The table came from immunoSEQ multiplex PCR; TCRdb's copy has only in-frame clones and leaves some out. The sample consists of roughly 86,000 clones, about 71% of them appearing once. CDR3 length: 11 amino acids. The germline V and J ends were trimmed by 10 bases and 4 bases, with 7 bases remaining between them. Germline CDR1 is MGHDK and CDR2 is SYGVNS. Concerning this clone itself: As yet, its antigen is unknown.

The receptor was derived from a man between 60 and 75 years old in good health and CMV-seronegative. The J gene is TRBJ1-4, the V gene TRBV25-1; the D is unclear. Sequencing was done on a sample of PBMCs. The CDR3 sequence: CATQFNEKLFF. CDR3 sequence (DNA): TGTGCCACTCAGTTTAATGAAAAACTGTTTTTT.